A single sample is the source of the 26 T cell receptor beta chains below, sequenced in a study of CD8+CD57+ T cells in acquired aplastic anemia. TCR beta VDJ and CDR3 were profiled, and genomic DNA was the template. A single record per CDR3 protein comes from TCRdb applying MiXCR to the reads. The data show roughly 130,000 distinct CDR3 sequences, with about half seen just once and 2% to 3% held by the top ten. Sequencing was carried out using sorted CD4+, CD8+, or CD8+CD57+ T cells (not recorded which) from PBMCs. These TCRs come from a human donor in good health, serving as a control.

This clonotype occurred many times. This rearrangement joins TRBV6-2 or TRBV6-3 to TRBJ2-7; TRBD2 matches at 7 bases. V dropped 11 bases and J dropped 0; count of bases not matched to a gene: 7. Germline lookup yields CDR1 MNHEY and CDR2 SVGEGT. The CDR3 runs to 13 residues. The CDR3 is CAAAGDYSYEQYF. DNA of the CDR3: TGTGCCGCCGCGGGGGACTACTCCTACGAGCAGTACTTC.

This CDR3 reads CSASHRDEQFF. In DNA, the CDR3 is TGCAGTGCTAGCCACAGGGATGAGCAGTTCTTC. The chain carries TRBV20-1 and TRBJ2-1, with D tentatively TRBD1 (6 bases). Germline CDR1 DFQATT, CDR2 SNEGSKA (reference sequence). The CDR3 spans 11 residues. V lost 3 bases and J lost 8, with 8 bases in between.

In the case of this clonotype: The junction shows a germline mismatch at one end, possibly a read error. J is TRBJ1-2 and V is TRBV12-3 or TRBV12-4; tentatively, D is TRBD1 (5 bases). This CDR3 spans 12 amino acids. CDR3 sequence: CAGSSGVYGYTF. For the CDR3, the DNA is TGTGCCGGCAGTTCGGGGGTCTATGGCTACACCTTC.

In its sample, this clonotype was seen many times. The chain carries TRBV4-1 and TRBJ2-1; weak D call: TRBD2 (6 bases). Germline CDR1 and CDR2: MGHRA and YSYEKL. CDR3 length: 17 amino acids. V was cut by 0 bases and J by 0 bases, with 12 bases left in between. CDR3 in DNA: TGCGCCAGCAGCCAAGATGGGGGACTGAGCTCCTACAATGAGCAGTTCTTC. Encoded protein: CASSQDGGLSSYNEQFF.

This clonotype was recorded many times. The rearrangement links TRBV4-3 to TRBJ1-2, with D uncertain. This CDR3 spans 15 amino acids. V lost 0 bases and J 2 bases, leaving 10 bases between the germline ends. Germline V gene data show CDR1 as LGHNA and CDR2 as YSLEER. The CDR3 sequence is CASSQDPGSNYGYTF. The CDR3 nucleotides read TGCGCCAGCAGCCAAGACCCAGGCTCCAACTATGGCTACACCTTC.

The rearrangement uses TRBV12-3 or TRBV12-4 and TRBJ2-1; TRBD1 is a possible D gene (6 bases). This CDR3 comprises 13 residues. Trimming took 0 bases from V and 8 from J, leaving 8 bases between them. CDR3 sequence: CASSLAGAYEQFF. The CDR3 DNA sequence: TGTGCCAGCAGTTTAGCGGGGGCGTATGAGCAGTTCTTC.

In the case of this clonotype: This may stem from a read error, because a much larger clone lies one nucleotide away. The CDR3 here is CAWSVWREGLYEQYF. CDR3 sequence (DNA): TGTGCCTGGAGTGTATGGCGGGAGGGCCTCTACGAGCAGTACTTC. The rearrangement links TRBV30 to TRBJ2-7; TRBD2 aligns across 9 bases. Germline V gene lookup returns CDR1 GTSNPN and CDR2 SVGIG (reference sequence). Germline trimming cut 0 bases from V and 3 bases from J; bases unmatched to any gene: 6. This CDR3 region has 15 residues.

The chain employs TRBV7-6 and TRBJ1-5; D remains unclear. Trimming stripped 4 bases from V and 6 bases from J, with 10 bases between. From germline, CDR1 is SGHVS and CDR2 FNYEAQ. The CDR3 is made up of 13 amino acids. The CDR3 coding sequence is TGTGCCAGCAGCTCGGGTGGGAGTCAGCCCCAGCATTTT. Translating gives CASSSGGSQPQHF.

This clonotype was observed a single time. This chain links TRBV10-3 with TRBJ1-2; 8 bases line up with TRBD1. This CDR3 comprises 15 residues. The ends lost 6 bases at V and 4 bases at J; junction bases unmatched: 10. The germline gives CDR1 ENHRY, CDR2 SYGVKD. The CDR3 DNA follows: TGTGCCATCAGCCCCGCGGACAGGGCTCCCTATGGCTACACCTTC. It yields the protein CAISPADRAPYGYTF.

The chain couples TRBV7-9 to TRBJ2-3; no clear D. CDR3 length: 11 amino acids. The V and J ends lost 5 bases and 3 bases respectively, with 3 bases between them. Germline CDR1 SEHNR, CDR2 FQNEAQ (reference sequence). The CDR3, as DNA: TGTGCCAGCAGCACTACAGATACGCAGTATTTT. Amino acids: CASSTTDTQYF. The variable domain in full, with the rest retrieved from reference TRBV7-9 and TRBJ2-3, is DTGVSQNPRHKITKRGQNVTFRCDPISEHNRLYWYRQTLGQGPEFLTYFQNEAQLEKSRLLSDRFSAERPKGSFSTLEIQRTEQGDSAMYLCASSTTDTQYFGPGTRLTVL.

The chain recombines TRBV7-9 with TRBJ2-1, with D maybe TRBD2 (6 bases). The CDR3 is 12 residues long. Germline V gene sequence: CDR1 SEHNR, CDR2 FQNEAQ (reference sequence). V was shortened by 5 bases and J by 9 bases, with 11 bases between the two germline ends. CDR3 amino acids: CASSPRDLEQFF. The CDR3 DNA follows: TGTGCCAGCAGCCCGCGGGACCTTGAGCAGTTCTTC.

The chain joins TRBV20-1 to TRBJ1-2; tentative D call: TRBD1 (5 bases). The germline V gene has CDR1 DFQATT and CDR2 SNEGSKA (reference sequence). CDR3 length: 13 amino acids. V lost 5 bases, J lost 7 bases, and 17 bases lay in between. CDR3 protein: CSAGLVQGGGYTF. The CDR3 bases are TGCAGTGCTGGGCTGGTCCAGGGTGGTGGCTACACCTTC.

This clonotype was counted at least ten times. CDR3 sequence reads: CASSRETADTQYF. The CDR3 DNA follows: TGTGCCAGCAGTAGGGAGACGGCAGATACGCAGTATTTT. This chain links TRBV12-3 or TRBV12-4 with TRBJ2-3, with a possible D match to TRBD2 (5 bases). CDR3 size: 13 residues. Trimming stripped 5 bases from V and 4 bases from J, with 10 bases between.

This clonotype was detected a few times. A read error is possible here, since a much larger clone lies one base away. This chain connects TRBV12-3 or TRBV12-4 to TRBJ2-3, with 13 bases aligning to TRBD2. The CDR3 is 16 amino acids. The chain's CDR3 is CASSLTSGGFTDTRYF. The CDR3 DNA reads TGTGCCAGCAGTTTGACTAGCGGGGGGTTCACAGATACGCGGTATTTT.

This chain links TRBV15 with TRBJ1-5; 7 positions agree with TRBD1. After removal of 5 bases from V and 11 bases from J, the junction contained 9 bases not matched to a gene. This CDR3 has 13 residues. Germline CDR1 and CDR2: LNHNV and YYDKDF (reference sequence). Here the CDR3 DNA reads TGTGCCACCAGCTCTAGGGGGCTCTCGGCCCAGCATTTT. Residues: CATSSRGLSAQHF. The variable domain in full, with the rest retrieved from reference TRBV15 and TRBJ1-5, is DAMVIQNPRYQVTQFGKPVTLSCSQTLNHNVMYWYQQKSSQAPKLLFHYYDKDFNNEADTPDNFQSRRPNTSFCFLDIRSPGLGDTAMYLCATSSRGLSAQHFGDGTRLSIL.

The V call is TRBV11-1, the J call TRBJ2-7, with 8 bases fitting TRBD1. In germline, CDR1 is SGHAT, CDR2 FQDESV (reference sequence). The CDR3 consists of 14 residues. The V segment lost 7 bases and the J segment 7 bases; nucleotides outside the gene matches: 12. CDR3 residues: CASTRQGPLGEQYF. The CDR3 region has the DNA TGTGCCAGCACACGACAGGGGCCACTGGGTGAGCAGTACTTC.

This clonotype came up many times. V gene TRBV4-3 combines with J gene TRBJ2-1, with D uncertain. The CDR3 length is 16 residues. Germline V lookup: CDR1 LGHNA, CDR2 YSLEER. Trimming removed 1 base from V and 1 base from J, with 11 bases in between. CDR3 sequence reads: CASSQVRADSYNEQFF. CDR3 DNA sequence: TGCGCCAGCAGCCAAGTTCGAGCAGATTCCTACAATGAGCAGTTCTTC.

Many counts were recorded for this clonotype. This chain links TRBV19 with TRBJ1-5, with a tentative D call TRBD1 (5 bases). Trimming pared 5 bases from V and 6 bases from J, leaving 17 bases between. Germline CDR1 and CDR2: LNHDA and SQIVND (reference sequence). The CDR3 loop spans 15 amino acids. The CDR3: CASSPAAGSGQPQHF. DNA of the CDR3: TGTGCCAGTAGTCCCGCGGCAGGGAGCGGTCAGCCCCAGCATTTT.

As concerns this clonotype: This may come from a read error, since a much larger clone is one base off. The DNA of the CDR3 is TGTGCCAGCAGTGAATTCGACAATCGGCCCCAGCATTTT. As protein: CASSEFDNRPQHF. The chain joins TRBV6-4 to TRBJ1-5; no clear D gene. This CDR3 spans 13 amino acids. Germline CDR1 MRHNA, CDR2 SNTAGT.

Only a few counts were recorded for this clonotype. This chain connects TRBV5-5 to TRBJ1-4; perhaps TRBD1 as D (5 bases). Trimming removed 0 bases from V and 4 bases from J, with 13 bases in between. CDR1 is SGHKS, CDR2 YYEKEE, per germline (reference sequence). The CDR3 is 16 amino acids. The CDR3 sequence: CASSLARGEFNEKLFF. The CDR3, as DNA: TGTGCCAGCAGCTTGGCTCGGGGGGAATTTAATGAAAAACTGTTTTTT.

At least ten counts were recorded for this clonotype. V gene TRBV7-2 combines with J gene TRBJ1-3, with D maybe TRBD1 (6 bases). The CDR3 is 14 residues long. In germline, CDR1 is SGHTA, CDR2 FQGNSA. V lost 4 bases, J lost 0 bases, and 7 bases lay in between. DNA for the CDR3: TGTGCCAGCAGCTCGGACAGCTCTGGAAACACCATATATTTT. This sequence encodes CASSSDSSGNTIYF.

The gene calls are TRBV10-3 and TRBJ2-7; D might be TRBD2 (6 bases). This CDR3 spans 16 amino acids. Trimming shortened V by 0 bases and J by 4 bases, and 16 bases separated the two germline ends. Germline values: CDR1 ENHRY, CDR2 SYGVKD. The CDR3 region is CAISESSGTLSYEQYF. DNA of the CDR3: TGTGCCATCAGTGAGTCCTCCGGGACTCTATCTTACGAGCAGTACTTC.

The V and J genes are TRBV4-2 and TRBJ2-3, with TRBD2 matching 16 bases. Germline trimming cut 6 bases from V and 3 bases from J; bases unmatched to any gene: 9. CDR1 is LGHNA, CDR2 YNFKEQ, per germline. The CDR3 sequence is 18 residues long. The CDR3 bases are TGTGCCAGCAGACCGGGACTAGCGGGGGGGCGTAGGACAGATACGCAGTATTTT. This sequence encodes CASRPGLAGGRRTDTQYF.

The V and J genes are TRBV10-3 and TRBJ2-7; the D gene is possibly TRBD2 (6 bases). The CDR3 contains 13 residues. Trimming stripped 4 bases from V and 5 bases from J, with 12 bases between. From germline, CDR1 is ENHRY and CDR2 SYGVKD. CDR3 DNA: TGTGCCATCAGTGGGTATGGCGGGAACGAGCAGTACTTC. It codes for CAISGYGGNEQYF.

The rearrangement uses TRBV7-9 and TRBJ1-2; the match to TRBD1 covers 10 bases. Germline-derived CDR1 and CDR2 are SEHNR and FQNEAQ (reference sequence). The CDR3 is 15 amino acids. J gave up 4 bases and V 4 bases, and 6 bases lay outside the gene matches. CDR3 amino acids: CASSSTGTGAYGYTF. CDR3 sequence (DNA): TGTGCCAGCAGCTCAACTGGGACAGGGGCCTATGGCTACACCTTC.

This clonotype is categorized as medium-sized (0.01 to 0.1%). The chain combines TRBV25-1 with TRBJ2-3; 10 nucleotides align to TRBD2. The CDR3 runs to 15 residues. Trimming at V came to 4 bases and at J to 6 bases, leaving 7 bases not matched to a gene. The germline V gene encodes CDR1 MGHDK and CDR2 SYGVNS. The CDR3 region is CASSALAGAGDTQYF. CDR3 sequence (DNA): TGTGCCAGCAGTGCCCTAGCGGGAGCGGGTGATACGCAGTATTTT.